A selection of T cell receptor beta chains follows, all from one sample in a study of blood T cell repertoires in COVID-19. Some clones are missing from TCRdb's copy, which holds only in-frame ones; the method was immunoSEQ multiplex PCR. The sample shows approximately 70,000 clones, 79% of them seen only once. The sample taken for sequencing was peripheral blood. Receptors were obtained from a woman of 80 years or more with active or convalescent COVID-19. CDR3s include the opening cysteine and the closing phenylalanine or tryptophan. A D gene is named only where the DNA matches it firmly. Not all rows give a size; the values are once, few, many and, for expanded clones, a class.

clone size: once
J gene: TRBJ2-5
V gene: TRBV9
D gene: NA
CDR3 protein: CASSVAPDSLETQYF
CDR3 DNA: TGTGCCAGCAGCGTAGCCCCAGACAGTTTAGAGACCCAGTACTTC

clone size: NA
J gene: TRBJ2-6
V gene: TRBV7-8
D gene: TRBD1
CDR3 protein: CASSTTGAGANVLTF
CDR3 DNA: TGTGCCAGCAGCACCACAGGGGCTGGGGCCAACGTCCTGACTTTC

clone size: NA
J gene: TRBJ2-3
V gene: TRBV10-3
D gene: TRBD2
CDR3 protein: CAISDNGRAPDTQYF
CDR3 DNA: TGTGCCATCAGTGATAACGGGAGGGCCCCAGATACGCAGTATTTT

clone size: NA
J gene: TRBJ2-6
V gene: TRBV28
D gene: NA
CDR3 protein: CASSKQGSGANVLTF
CDR3 DNA: TGTGCCAGCAGTAAACAGGGCTCTGGGGCCAACGTCCTGACTTTC

clone size: NA
J gene: TRBJ2-1
V gene: TRBV5-1
D gene: TRBD2
CDR3 protein: CASSFRLAGYNEQFF
CDR3 DNA: TGCGCCAGCAGCTTCCGACTAGCGGGGTACAATGAGCAGTTCTTC

clone size: once
J gene: TRBJ1-1
V gene: TRBV6-5
D gene: NA
CDR3 protein: CASSFTEITEAFF
CDR3 DNA: TGTGCCAGCAGTTTTACAGAGATCACTGAAGCTTTCTTT

clone size: NA
J gene: TRBJ1-1
V gene: TRBV6-5
D gene: NA
CDR3 protein: CASSKGGAGEAFF
CDR3 DNA: TGTGCCAGCAGCAAGGGGGGGGCGGGTGAAGCTTTCTTT

clone size: once
J gene: TRBJ2-2
V gene: TRBV18
D gene: NA
CDR3 protein: CASSPRTVANTGELFF
CDR3 DNA: TGTGCCAGCTCACCGAGGACAGTCGCGAACACCGGGGAGCTGTTTTTT

clone size: NA
J gene: TRBJ1-1
V gene: TRBV10-2
D gene: NA
CDR3 protein: CASSAVSTEAFF
CDR3 DNA: TGCGCCAGCAGTGCCGTCAGCACTGAAGCTTTCTTT

clone size: NA
J gene: TRBJ2-5
V gene: TRBV19
D gene: TRBD1
CDR3 protein: CASSSTGAQETQYF
CDR3 DNA: TGTGCCAGTAGTTCGACAGGGGCCCAAGAGACCCAGTACTTC

clone size: NA
J gene: TRBJ1-6
V gene: TRBV6-4
D gene: NA
CDR3 protein: CASSDSGQLNSPLHF
CDR3 DNA: TGTGCCAGCAGTGACTCGGGGCAGTTAAATTCACCCCTCCACTTT

clone size: NA
J gene: TRBJ2-5
V gene: TRBV5-4
D gene: TRBD1
CDR3 protein: CASSARQGVWETQYF
CDR3 DNA: TGTGCCAGCAGTGCTAGACAGGGGGTTTGGGAGACCCAGTACTTC

clone size: NA
J gene: TRBJ2-2
V gene: TRBV20-1
D gene: TRBD2
CDR3 protein: CSASFSGGADGELFF
CDR3 DNA: TGCAGTGCTAGTTTCAGCGGGGGGGCCGACGGGGAGCTGTTTTTT

clone size: few
J gene: TRBJ1-1
V gene: TRBV5-6
D gene: TRBD1
CDR3 protein: CASSKDRGGLGNTEAFF
CDR3 DNA: TGTGCCAGCAGCAAGGACAGGGGGGGGTTAGGGAACACTGAAGCTTTCTTT

clone size: NA
J gene: TRBJ2-7
V gene: TRBV4-2
D gene: NA
CDR3 protein: CASSQDLGTSLYEQYF
CDR3 DNA: TGTGCCAGCAGCCAAGATCTAGGGACTTCCCTCTACGAGCAGTACTTC

clone size: once
J gene: TRBJ2-3
V gene: TRBV12-3/TRBV12-4
D gene: NA
CDR3 protein: CASRADAQGTQYF
CDR3 DNA: TGTGCCAGCAGAGCGGACGCCCAAGGTACGCAGTATTTT

clone size: NA
J gene: TRBJ1-1
V gene: TRBV25-1
D gene: NA
CDR3 protein: CASSEPGRSTEAFF
CDR3 DNA: TGTGCCAGCAGTGAACCAGGGCGAAGCACTGAAGCTTTCTTT

clone size: NA
J gene: TRBJ1-4
V gene: TRBV5-1
D gene: NA
CDR3 protein: CASSSGGHSNEKLFF
CDR3 DNA: TGCGCCAGCAGCTCAGGCGGGCACTCGAATGAAAAACTGTTTTTT

clone size: NA
J gene: TRBJ2-7
V gene: TRBV7-2
D gene: TRBD1
CDR3 protein: CASSLFSGQIYEQYF
CDR3 DNA: TGTGCCAGCAGCTTATTCTCGGGACAGATCTACGAGCAGTACTTC

clone size: NA
J gene: TRBJ1-5
V gene: TRBV4-2
D gene: TRBD1
CDR3 protein: CASSQDRVSGTGVVNSNQPQHF
CDR3 DNA: TGTGCCAGCAGCCAAGATCGGGTGTCGGGGACAGGGGTAGTCAATAGCAATCAGCCCCAGCATTTT

clone size: NA
J gene: TRBJ2-2
V gene: TRBV9
D gene: TRBD1
CDR3 protein: CASSVSGQGWGGELFF
CDR3 DNA: TGTGCCAGCAGCGTTTCTGGACAGGGGTGGGGCGGGGAGCTGTTTTTT

clone size: NA
J gene: TRBJ2-1
V gene: TRBV19
D gene: TRBD1
CDR3 protein: CASSKDRAAYNEQFF
CDR3 DNA: TGTGCCAGTAGTAAGGACAGGGCTGCCTACAATGAGCAGTTCTTC

clone size: NA
J gene: TRBJ2-1
V gene: TRBV28
D gene: TRBD2
CDR3 protein: CASSTGAGGILDEQFF
CDR3 DNA: TGTGCCAGCAGTACCGGAGCGGGAGGCATTTTAGATGAGCAGTTCTTC

clone size: NA
J gene: TRBJ2-3
V gene: TRBV6-6
D gene: TRBD2
CDR3 protein: CASRRQTSGGTDTQYF
CDR3 DNA: TGTGCCAGCAGGCGGCAGACTAGCGGGGGCACAGATACGCAGTATTTT

clone size: NA
J gene: TRBJ1-5
V gene: TRBV24-1
D gene: TRBD1
CDR3 protein: CATSVYRGLGNQPQHF
CDR3 DNA: TGTGCCACCAGTGTATACAGGGGGCTGGGCAATCAGCCCCAGCATTTT

clone size: NA
J gene: TRBJ1-2
V gene: TRBV7-3
D gene: NA
CDR3 protein: CASSPPRVRIPYGYTF
CDR3 DNA: TGTGCCAGCAGCCCCCCCCGCGTAAGAATTCCCTATGGCTACACCTTC

clone size: NA
J gene: TRBJ1-4
V gene: TRBV30
D gene: TRBD1
CDR3 protein: CAWSVSRGSNEKLFF
CDR3 DNA: TGTGCCTGGAGTGTAAGCAGGGGGAGTAATGAAAAACTGTTTTTT

clone size: once
J gene: TRBJ1-5
V gene: TRBV6-1
D gene: NA
CDR3 protein: CASSERAAGSNQPQHF
CDR3 DNA: TGTGCCAGCAGTGAACGTGCCGCAGGGAGCAATCAGCCCCAGCATTTT

clone size: NA
J gene: TRBJ2-2
V gene: TRBV6-5
D gene: NA
CDR3 protein: CASRKTTQGSGELFF
CDR3 DNA: TGTGCCAGCAGGAAGACAACTCAGGGTTCCGGGGAGCTGTTTTTT

clone size: NA
J gene: TRBJ1-6
V gene: TRBV10-3
D gene: TRBD1
CDR3 protein: CAISESNYRGSYNSPLHF
CDR3 DNA: TGTGCCATCAGTGAGTCGAATTACAGGGGCTCCTATAATTCACCCCTCCACTTT

clone size: NA
J gene: TRBJ2-3
V gene: TRBV7-3
D gene: TRBD2
CDR3 protein: CASSLRGTSGSTDTQYF
CDR3 DNA: TGTGCCAGCAGCTTAAGAGGGACTAGCGGTAGCACAGATACGCAGTATTTT

clone size: few
J gene: TRBJ2-7
V gene: TRBV6-6
D gene: TRBD1
CDR3 protein: CASSKGQGPTYEQYF
CDR3 DNA: TGTGCCAGCAGTAAAGGACAGGGCCCCACCTACGAGCAGTACTTC

clone size: once
J gene: TRBJ1-5
V gene: TRBV28
D gene: NA
CDR3 protein: CASSELQGGNQPQHF
CDR3 DNA: TGTGCCAGCAGTGAACTACAGGGAGGCAATCAGCCCCAGCATTTT

clone size: NA
J gene: TRBJ1-2
V gene: TRBV11-3
D gene: TRBD1
CDR3 protein: CASSFPPGQGGNYGYTF
CDR3 DNA: TGTGCCAGCAGCTTCCCTCCGGGACAGGGAGGTAACTATGGCTACACCTTC

clone size: few
J gene: TRBJ1-1
V gene: TRBV27
D gene: NA
CDR3 protein: CASSWAGNTEAFF
CDR3 DNA: TGTGCCAGCAGCTGGGCAGGGAACACTGAAGCTTTCTTT

clone size: NA
J gene: TRBJ2-7
V gene: TRBV28
D gene: TRBD1
CDR3 protein: CASTGGSRYEQYF
CDR3 DNA: TGTGCCAGCACAGGGGGTAGCAGATACGAGCAGTACTTC

clone size: NA
J gene: TRBJ2-7
V gene: TRBV4-3
D gene: TRBD1
CDR3 protein: CASSPSPGTVSYEQYF
CDR3 DNA: TGCGCCAGCAGCCCTAGCCCCGGGACAGTTTCCTACGAGCAGTACTTC

clone size: few
J gene: TRBJ2-7
V gene: TRBV11-2
D gene: TRBD2
CDR3 protein: CASSSRRGSTGYEQYF
CDR3 DNA: TGTGCCAGCAGTTCGAGGCGCGGGAGCACTGGTTACGAGCAGTACTTC

clone size: NA
J gene: TRBJ2-2
V gene: TRBV4-1
D gene: TRBD2
CDR3 protein: CASSVSGGTGELFF
CDR3 DNA: TGCGCCAGCAGCGTCAGCGGGGGCACCGGGGAGCTGTTTTTT

clone size: NA
J gene: TRBJ2-2
V gene: TRBV6-5
D gene: NA
CDR3 protein: CASSYSKGELAGELFF
CDR3 DNA: TGTGCCAGCAGTTACTCGAAAGGGGAATTGGCCGGGGAGCTGTTTTTT

clone size: NA
J gene: TRBJ2-7
V gene: TRBV5-1
D gene: NA
CDR3 protein: CASSLGGGRGASYEQYF
CDR3 DNA: TGCGCCAGCAGCTTGGGAGGTGGCAGGGGGGCCTCCTACGAGCAGTACTTC

clone size: NA
J gene: TRBJ1-1
V gene: TRBV9
D gene: NA
CDR3 protein: CASSVVVGGVTEAFF
CDR3 DNA: TGTGCCAGCAGCGTAGTCGTGGGGGGGGTCACTGAAGCTTTCTTT

clone size: NA
J gene: TRBJ1-1
V gene: TRBV7-9
D gene: NA
CDR3 protein: CASSSNTGTEAFF
CDR3 DNA: TGTGCCAGCAGCTCTAACACGGGCACTGAAGCTTTCTTT

clone size: NA
J gene: TRBJ1-2
V gene: TRBV4-3
D gene: TRBD1
CDR3 protein: CASSQSGQGHYGYTF
CDR3 DNA: TGCGCCAGCAGCCAATCGGGACAGGGTCACTATGGCTACACCTTC

clone size: NA
J gene: TRBJ2-1
V gene: TRBV3-1/TRBV3-2
D gene: TRBD2
CDR3 protein: CASSQDPTVAGDHSRGQVNEQFF
CDR3 DNA: TGTGCCAGCAGCCAAGACCCCACCGTAGCGGGAGACCATAGTCGGGGACAAGTTAATGAGCAGTTCTTC

clone size: NA
J gene: TRBJ1-4
V gene: TRBV5-4
D gene: TRBD1
CDR3 protein: CASSSRDRDEKLFF
CDR3 DNA: TGTGCCAGCAGCAGCCGGGACAGAGATGAAAAACTGTTTTTT